This T cell receptor (beta chain) was captured by sequencing in a study of T-cell reconstitution after alpha-beta-depleted transplantation in children. Study results and caveats: Surviving thymic progenitors and recipient T cells were the source of high TCRbeta diversity at day 60 in some patients.

This clonotype was seen many times. What it recognizes is unknown. Unique molecular identifiers were incorporated during preparation of the TCRbeta library. TCRdb called the PCR reads again in MiXCR, with one record for every CDR3 protein. Found here are approximately 220,000 distinct CDR3 sequences, 17% of them singletons; the top ten hold 35% to 50%. The sequencing used PBMCs, mostly from graft donor cells, collected 360 days after TCRalphabeta/CD19-depleted stem cell transplant. The sequence was collected from a male patient aged 2-10 years who had a stem cell transplant for acute lymphoblastic leukemia, so the T cells may come from the graft donor.

CDR3 coding DNA: TGTGCCAGCAGCCTCCTCTCTGGGGCCAACGTCCTGACTTTC. Encoded protein: CASSLLSGANVLTF. V gene TRBV3-1 combines with J gene TRBJ2-6; D uncertain. CDR1 and CDR2 from the germline V gene are LGHDT and YNNKEL (reference sequence). V dropped 4 bases and J dropped 0 bases, with 4 bases sitting between them. The CDR3 is made up of 14 amino acids.